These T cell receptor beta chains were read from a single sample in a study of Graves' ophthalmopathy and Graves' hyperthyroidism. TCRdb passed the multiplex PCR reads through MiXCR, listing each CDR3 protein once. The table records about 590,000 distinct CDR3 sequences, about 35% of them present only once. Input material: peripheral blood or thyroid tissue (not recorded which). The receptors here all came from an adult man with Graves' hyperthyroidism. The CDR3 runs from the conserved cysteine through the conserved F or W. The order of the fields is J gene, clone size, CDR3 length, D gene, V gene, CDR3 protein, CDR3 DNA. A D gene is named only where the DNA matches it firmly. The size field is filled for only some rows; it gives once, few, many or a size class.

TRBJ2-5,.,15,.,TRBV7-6,CASSFPRQGGETQYF,TGTGCCAGCAGCTTCCCTAGACAGGGAGGAGAGACCCAGTACTTC
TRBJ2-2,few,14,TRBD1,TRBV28,CASTPGQGAGELFF,TGTGCCAGCACCCCGGGACAGGGGGCCGGGGAGCTGTTTTTT
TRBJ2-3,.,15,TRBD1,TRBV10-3,CAISRGQGGTDTQYF,TGTGCCATCAGTAGGGGACAGGGAGGGACAGATACGCAGTATTTT
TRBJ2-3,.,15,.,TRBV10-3,CASSDWVAVTDAQYF,TGTGCCAGCAGTGACTGGGTAGCGGTCACAGATGCGCAGTATTTT
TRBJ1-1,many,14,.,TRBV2,CASGGRSGRTEAFF,TGTGCCAGCGGGGGACGGTCGGGGCGTACTGAAGCTTTCTTT
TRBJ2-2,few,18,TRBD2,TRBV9,CASSGGLAGGSYTGELFF,TGTGCCAGCAGCGGGGGACTAGCGGGGGGCAGCTACACCGGGGAGCTGTTTTTT
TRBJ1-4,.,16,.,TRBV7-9,CASSQAVLGAGEKLFF,TGTGCCAGCAGCCAGGCGGTGCTGGGGGCAGGTGAAAAACTGTTTTTT
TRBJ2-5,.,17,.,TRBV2,CASSQAGAPAGQETQYF,TGTGCCAGCAGCCAAGCCGGGGCTCCGGCCGGCCAAGAGACCCAGTACTTC
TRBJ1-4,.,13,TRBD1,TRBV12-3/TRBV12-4,CASSLGTGEKLFF,TGTGCCAGCAGTTTAGGGACAGGGGAAAAACTGTTTTTT
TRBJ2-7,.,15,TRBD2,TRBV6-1,CANSISGRAGYEQYF,TGTGCCAACAGTATTAGCGGGAGGGCCGGGTACGAGCAGTACTTC
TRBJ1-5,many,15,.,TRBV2,CASRKGGYSNQPQHF,TGTGCCAGCAGGAAGGGCGGATATAGCAATCAGCCCCAGCATTTT
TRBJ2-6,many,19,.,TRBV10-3,CAISEFDYRVGSGANVLTF,TGTGCCATCAGTGAGTTCGATTACAGGGTCGGGTCTGGGGCCAACGTCCTGACTTTC
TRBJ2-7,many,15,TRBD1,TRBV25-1,CASRIPRDSCYEQYF,TGTGCCAGCAGGATACCCCGGGACAGTTGCTACGAGCAGTACTTC
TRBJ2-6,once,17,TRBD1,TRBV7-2,CASSLGDDRAGANVLTF,TGTGCCAGCAGCTTAGGAGACGACAGGGCTGGGGCCAACGTCCTGACTTTC
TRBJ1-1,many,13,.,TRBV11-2,CASSLSLDGLAFF,TGTGCCAGCAGCTTATCTCTCGACGGATTAGCTTTCTTT
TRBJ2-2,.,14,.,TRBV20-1,CSATPGPRTGELFF,TGCAGTGCAACACCGGGACCAAGGACCGGGGAGCTGTTTTTT
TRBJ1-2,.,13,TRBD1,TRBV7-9,CASSSRDSDGYAF,TGTGCCAGCAGCTCTCGGGACAGTGATGGCTACGCCTTC
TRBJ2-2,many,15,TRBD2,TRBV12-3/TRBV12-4,CASIPVAGGIGELFF,TGTGCCAGCATCCCGGTAGCGGGAGGCATCGGGGAGCTGTTTTTT
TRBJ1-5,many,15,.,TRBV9,CASSVDGYSNQPQHF,TGTGCCAGCAGCGTGGACGGTTATAGCAATCAGCCCCAGCATTTT
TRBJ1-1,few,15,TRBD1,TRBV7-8,CASSPQQGANTEAFF,TGTGCCAGCTCACCCCAACAGGGGGCGAACACTGAAGCTTTCTTT
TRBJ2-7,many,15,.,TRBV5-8,CASSLKQGGAYEQYF,TGTGCCAGCAGCTTGAAGCAGGGTGGAGCCTACGAGCAGTACTTC
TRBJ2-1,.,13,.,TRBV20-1,CSARAGFYNEQFF,TGCAGTGCTAGAGCGGGATTCTACAATGAGCAGTTCTTC
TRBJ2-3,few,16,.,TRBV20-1,CSARDWGGTSTDTQYF,TGCAGTGCTAGAGATTGGGGCGGTACTAGCACAGATACGCAGTATTTT